The present entry profiles one TCR beta chain with its context. This record belongs to a study of T cells in localized non-small cell lung cancer. Clones were sequenced by immunoSEQ multiplex PCR, and TCRdb holds only the in-frame ones, with some missing. The sample has 50,000 to 60,000 clones; around three quarters are singletons. The specimen was PBMCs, collected before any cancer treatment. The clonotype originates from a woman between 40 and 69 years old with stage II lung adenocarcinoma.

This CDR3 reads CASSEGINQPQHF. DNA of the CDR3: TGTGCCAGCAGTGAAGGGATCAATCAGCCCCAGCATTTT. The chain links TRBV2 to TRBJ1-5, with D unresolved. The CDR3 is 13 residues long. In germline, CDR1 is SNHLY, CDR2 FYNNEI. Trimming stripped 1 base from V and 3 bases from J, with 4 bases between.